This entry lists 17 T cell receptor beta chains sequenced from one sample in a study of T cells in tumors after PD-1 blockade. The table came from immunoSEQ multiplex PCR; TCRdb's copy has only in-frame clones and leaves some out. Among approximately 30,000 clones listed, approximately 73% were seen once. Sequencing was performed on PBMCs, taken after anti-PD-1 treatment. The receptors originated from a human donor with basal cell carcinoma.

The chain couples TRBV7-8 to TRBJ1-2; D gene uncertain. This CDR3 is built from 13 residues. Germline V CDR1 and CDR2: SGHVS, FQNEAQ. Trimming took 2 bases from V and 3 from J, leaving 7 bases between them. CDR3 residues: CASSLNVDYGYTF. The CDR3 coding sequence is TGTGCCAGCAGCTTAAATGTGGACTATGGCTACACCTTC.

This chain uses TRBV6-5 with TRBJ2-1, with 11 bases fitting TRBD2. The CDR3 is made up of 14 amino acids. Germline lookup yields CDR1 MNHEY and CDR2 SVGAGI. Here the CDR3 DNA reads TGTGCTTCAATAGCGGGGGGGAGCGGCAATGAGCAGTTCTTC. Encoded protein: CASIAGGSGNEQFF.

The chain uses TRBV15 and TRBJ2-2, with D tentatively TRBD2 (6 bases). V was clipped by 8 bases and J by 4 bases, with 20 bases between them. Germline V CDR1 and CDR2: LNHNV, YYDKDF (reference sequence). This CDR3 has 16 residues. The CDR3 coding sequence is TGTGCCACCTCTTTGGGGAGACTAGAGGGCACCGGGGAGCTGTTTTTT. Protein product: CATSLGRLEGTGELFF.

Note on this clone: It is unclear where the CDR3 begins or ends on the DNA, so no DNA is shown, and the CDR3 is as TCRdb lists it. V usage is TRBV2 and J usage is TRBJ1-3. Germline CDR1 SNHLY, CDR2 FYNNEI. The CDR3 spans 17 residues, counting both ends. CDR3 region: CASSPSGPAISGNTIYF.

In its sample, this clone was seen a few times. V and J are TRBV6-5 and TRBJ2-7; TRBD2 might be the D (6 bases). Germline-derived CDR1 and CDR2 are MNHEY and SVGAGI. Trimming left V 7 bases short and J 5 bases short, with 18 bases between. The CDR3 extends over 14 amino acids. The CDR3 DNA follows: TGTGCCAGCACTCCCCTGGGGGGAGGAAACGAGCAGTACTTC. Residues: CASTPLGGGNEQYF.

The genes are TRBV7-2 and TRBJ2-1; D may be TRBD1 (7 bases). The V gene lost 0 bases and the J gene lost 0 bases, with 9 bases spanning the gap. Germline V CDR1 and CDR2: SGHTA, FQGNSA. The length of the CDR3 is 16 residues. CDR3 DNA: TGTGCCAGCAGCTTAGCGCGGGACAGCTCCTACAATGAGCAGTTCTTC. It codes for CASSLARDSSYNEQFF.

The chain combines TRBV2 with TRBJ1-4, with D perhaps TRBD1 (5 bases). Germline assignment: CDR1 SNHLY and CDR2 FYNNEI. Trimming took 1 base from V and 8 from J, leaving 17 bases between them. CDR3 length: 16 residues. CDR3 coding DNA: TGTGCCAGCAGTGAAGAGCAGGGTCTAAGCGGGGAAAAACTGTTTTTT. This encodes CASSEEQGLSGEKLFF.

The V and J genes are TRBV4-3 and TRBJ1-2; D might be TRBD1 (6 bases). V dropped 4 bases and J dropped 4 bases, with 13 bases sitting between them. The CDR3 totals 14 residues. The germline CDR1 and CDR2 sequences are LGHNA and YSLEER. In nucleotides, the CDR3 is TGCGCCAGCAGCCGGGCAGAGGGGGGCTATGGCTACACCTTC. The encoded protein is CASSRAEGGYGYTF.

Points on this clone: Other DNA sequences of this sample code for an identical CDR3. The chain couples TRBV10-2 to TRBJ1-1; D not certain. This CDR3 spans 15 amino acids. V was pared by 8 bases and J by 3 bases, with 19 bases between. Germline CDR1 reads WSHSY; CDR2 reads SAAADI. As DNA, the CDR3 is TGCGCCAGCCGGCAGGTGGAATATCTGGACACTGAAGCTTTCTTT. This translates into CASRQVEYLDTEAFF.

V and J are TRBV10-3 and TRBJ2-1, with D unresolved. This CDR3 region has 13 residues. Germline V gene data show CDR1 as ENHRY and CDR2 as SYGVKD. V gave up 2 bases and J gave up 4 bases, with 6 bases separating them. In nucleotides, the CDR3 is TGTGCCATCAGTGAGGTCGGGTACAATGAGCAGTTCTTC. As protein: CAISEVGYNEQFF.

V is TRBV7-2 and J is TRBJ2-1; 13 bases map to TRBD2. V lost 5 bases and J lost 6; bases outside the gene matches: 7. The V gene's germline CDR1 is SGHTA and CDR2 FQGNSA. The CDR3 consists of 16 residues. The CDR3 DNA reads TGTGCCAGCAGCCGGGGACTAGCGGGAAAGGGCAATGAGCAGTTCTTC. Residues: CASSRGLAGKGNEQFF.

The J gene is TRBJ1-1, the V gene TRBV6-1; 7 positions agree with TRBD1. This CDR3 is 14 amino acids long. Trimming took 1 base from V and 4 from J; bases not matched to a gene: 3. In germline, CDR1 is MNHNS, CDR2 SASEGT. CDR3 region: CASSEGQGGTEAFF. DNA of the CDR3: TGTGCCAGCAGTGAAGGGCAGGGGGGCACTGAAGCTTTCTTT.

V usage is TRBV9 and J usage is TRBJ2-3; 9 bases align to TRBD1. Trimming removed 3 bases from V and 2 bases from J; junction bases left unmatched: 7. Looked up from germline, CDR1 is SGDLS and CDR2 is YYNGEE. This CDR3 is 16 amino acids long. The CDR3, as DNA: TGTGCCAGCAGCGCCCTTACAGGGGGCAACACAGATACGCAGTATTTT. Its protein product is CASSALTGGNTDTQYF.

This clone occurred a few times. The chain combines TRBV11-3 with TRBJ1-1; weak D call: TRBD1 (5 bases). CDR3 size: 14 residues. Germline lookup yields CDR1 SGHNT and CDR2 YENEEA. Trimming pared 1 base from V and 3 bases from J, leaving 9 bases between. The CDR3 here is CASSLVDTDTEAFF. As DNA, the CDR3 is TGTGCCAGCAGCTTAGTGGACACCGACACTGAAGCTTTCTTT.

This chain joins TRBV10-3 and TRBJ1-1, with TRBD1 matching 7 bases. This CDR3 has 15 residues. The germline V gene encodes CDR1 ENHRY and CDR2 SYGVKD. V lost 2 bases to trimming and J lost 2 bases; unmatched junction nucleotides: 5. CDR3 in amino acids: CAISERQGGNTEAFF. The DNA of the CDR3 is TGTGCCATCAGTGAGAGGCAGGGGGGTAACACTGAAGCTTTCTTT.

By share, this clone counts as large. This chain uses TRBV27 with TRBJ1-2; 8 nucleotides line up with TRBD1. The germline V gene has CDR1 MNHEY and CDR2 SMNVEV (reference sequence). CDR3 length equals 14 residues. Trimming at V came to 6 bases and at J to 0 bases, leaving 3 bases not matched to a gene. CDR3 DNA: TGTGCCAGCAGGACACAGGGGGCTAACTATGGCTACACCTTC. This encodes CASRTQGANYGYTF.

This clone was seen only a few times. The V call is TRBV7-2, the J call TRBJ1-5, with D possibly being TRBD1 (6 bases). Deletions cut 4 bases from V and 3 bases from J, with 13 bases between. This CDR3 spans 15 amino acids. Germline values: CDR1 SGHTA, CDR2 FQGNSA. CDR3 in DNA: TGTGCCAGCAGCTACTCCGGGACACCCAATCAGCCCCAGCATTTT. This encodes CASSYSGTPNQPQHF.